A selection of T cell receptor beta chains follows, all from one sample in a study of shared clonotypes between healthy human individuals. Produced via immunoSEQ multiplex PCR; TCRdb's table is partial and in-frame only. Of around 2.1 million clones in the sample, 90% to 95% were seen once. Sample: naive CD8+ T cells from PBMCs. All receptors come from a man between 18 and 35 years old in good health. Some clones in this sample may be carry-over from other donors' samples. Both conserved end residues are part of each CDR3. Each record gives: D gene, V gene, J gene, clone size, CDR3 protein, CDR3 DNA. D genes are given only for firm matches. Size tells how often a clone was seen (once, few, many) or the class of an expanded clone, and some rows leave it out.

-,TRBV9,TRBJ2-3,-,CASSVVGDTDTQYF,TGTGCCAGCAGCGTAGTAGGGGACACAGATACGCAGTATTTT
-,TRBV7-9,TRBJ2-7,once,CASSFPPAPPYEQYF,TGTGCCAGCAGCTTCCCGCCCGCTCCTCCCTACGAGCAGTACTTC
TRBD1,TRBV14,TRBJ2-2,once,CASSHSKDRVTGELFF,TGTGCCAGCAGCCACAGTAAAGACAGGGTCACCGGGGAGCTGTTTTTT
-,TRBV6-5,TRBJ1-1,few,CASRSTRMGEAFF,TGTGCCAGCAGGTCAACACGGATGGGTGAAGCTTTCTTT
-,TRBV9,TRBJ1-3,-,CASTGLGGNTIYF,TGTGCCAGCACGGGGTTGGGCGGGAACACCATATATTTT
-,TRBV13,TRBJ2-7,-,CASSSRSHEQYF,TGTGCCAGCAGCTCACGATCCCACGAGCAGTACTTC
-,TRBV9,TRBJ2-7,-,CASSPGTRYYEQYF,TGTGCCAGCAGCCCAGGGACTCGATACTACGAGCAGTACTTC
-,TRBV28,TRBJ2-5,-,CASSPAPWGTRETQYF,TGTGCCAGCAGTCCAGCACCGTGGGGTACGAGAGAGACCCAGTACTTC
-,TRBV9,TRBJ2-7,-,CASSVALSSYEQYF,TGTGCCAGCAGCGTAGCCCTGAGCTCCTACGAGCAGTACTTC
-,TRBV28,TRBJ2-7,-,CASSPQQSSSYEQYF,TGTGCCAGCAGTCCCCAACAGAGCAGCTCCTACGAGCAGTACTTC
-,TRBV11-2,TRBJ2-7,once,CASSFGGTTYEQYF,TGTGCCAGCAGCTTTGGAGGGACAACCTACGAGCAGTACTTC
-,TRBV28,TRBJ2-1,-,CASRFFGNEQFF,TGTGCCAGCAGATTTTTTGGGAATGAGCAGTTCTTC
-,TRBV6-5,TRBJ2-7,-,CASSPRTAYYEQYF,TGTGCCAGCAGCCCCCGTACAGCCTACTACGAGCAGTACTTC
-,TRBV15,TRBJ1-1,-,CATSNGRNTEAFF,TGTGCCACCAGCAATGGCAGGAACACTGAAGCTTTCTTT
-,TRBV5-1,TRBJ2-7,-,CASSLGRDYEQYF,TGCGCCAGCAGCTTGGGACGGGACTACGAGCAGTACTTC
-,TRBV10-3,TRBJ1-3,-,CAIRANPWGFRNTIYF,TGTGCCATCAGGGCTAATCCTTGGGGATTTAGAAACACCATATATTTT
-,TRBV7-6,TRBJ1-3,-,CASSSPQGKGGNTIYF,TGTGCCAGCAGCTCCCCTCAGGGGAAGGGTGGAAACACCATATATTTT
TRBD1,TRBV2,TRBJ2-7,-,CAAGGDRGVYEQYF,TGTGCCGCAGGGGGGGACAGGGGAGTCTACGAGCAGTACTTC
-,TRBV10-3,TRBJ2-5,-,CAISQGYFEETQYF,TGTGCCATCAGCCAGGGGTATTTTGAAGAGACCCAGTACTTC
TRBD1,TRBV7-3,TRBJ2-3,-,CASEDRGTDTQYF,TGTGCCAGCGAGGACAGGGGCACAGATACGCAGTATTTT
-,TRBV5-1,TRBJ1-2,-,CASSSTPVSGSGYTF,TGCGCCAGCAGCTCGACCCCCGTATCAGGGTCTGGCTACACCTTC
-,TRBV6-1,TRBJ2-7,few,CASSEIQDNSYEQYF,TGTGCCAGCAGTGAAATCCAGGATAACTCCTACGAGCAGTACTTC
-,TRBV9,TRBJ1-1,-,CASSFLGASDNTEAFF,TGTGCCAGCAGCTTCCTCGGGGCCTCGGACAACACTGAAGCTTTCTTT
TRBD2,TRBV29-1,TRBJ2-1,-,CSVVGASGSNEQFF,TGCAGCGTTGTAGGGGCTAGCGGGTCCAATGAGCAGTTCTTC
-,TRBV9,TRBJ2-2,-,CASSIISGNTGELFF,TGTGCCAGCAGCATAATTAGCGGGAACACCGGGGAGCTGTTTTTT
-,TRBV5-1,TRBJ2-3,-,CASSLDRATYTDTQYF,TGCGCCAGCAGCTTGGATCGAGCCACTTACACAGATACGCAGTATTTT
-,TRBV29-1,TRBJ1-1,-,CSVEELYANTEAFF,TGCAGCGTTGAAGAATTATATGCGAACACTGAAGCTTTCTTT
-,TRBV10-2,TRBJ2-7,once,CASSTNYEQYF,TGCGCCAGCAGTACAAACTACGAGCAGTACTTC
TRBD1,TRBV27,TRBJ2-7,once,CASSLSGQGRNEQYF,TGTGCCAGCAGTTTATCGGGACAGGGGCGGAACGAGCAGTACTTC
TRBD1,TRBV4-1,TRBJ2-5,-,CASSQPGTGGLQYF,TGCGCCAGCAGCCAACCTGGGACAGGGGGGTTGCAGTACTTC
-,TRBV13,TRBJ1-3,-,CASSHWQGRGRPGNTIYF,TGTGCCAGCAGCCACTGGCAGGGTAGGGGCAGGCCTGGAAACACCATATATTTT
-,TRBV11-2,TRBJ2-3,-,CASTLTSSTDTQYF,TGTGCCAGCACCCTGACGTCTAGCACAGATACGCAGTATTTT
-,TRBV20-1,TRBJ1-1,-,CSAQTFAEAFF,TGCAGTGCCCAGACATTCGCTGAAGCTTTCTTT